This TCR beta chain was documented in a study of blood T cell repertoires in COVID-19. Study-level background: Spain, Italy and the United States supplied samples that represented acute and convalescent COVID-19. PBMCs, B-cell-depleted T cells, or T cells provided the cDNA or gDNA that made up the material.

Trimming at V came to 3 bases and at J to 5 bases, leaving 5 bases not matched to a gene. CDR1 is SGHNT and CDR2 is YYREEE in the germline V gene (reference sequence). The CDR3 spans 14 residues. Authors' data handling: Reference gene primer amplification gave estimated nucleated cell counts. Using immunoSEQ multiplex PCR, the repertoire was profiled, and TCRdb retains in-frame clones only, with some absent. For V, J and clone size, that table is used; D and trimming come from the DNA. The repertoire consists of roughly 250,000 clones, with 88% occurring once and the leading ten covering under 4.5%. Sequences were obtained from peripheral blood. The genes are TRBV5-4 and TRBJ1-2, with TRBD1 identical over 9 bases. The TCR comes from a man between 60 and 75 years old who had recovered from COVID-19. The CDR3 DNA follows: TGTGCCAGCAGCTCGGACAGGGGTTTTTATGGCTACACCTTC. This encodes CASSSDRGFYGYTF.